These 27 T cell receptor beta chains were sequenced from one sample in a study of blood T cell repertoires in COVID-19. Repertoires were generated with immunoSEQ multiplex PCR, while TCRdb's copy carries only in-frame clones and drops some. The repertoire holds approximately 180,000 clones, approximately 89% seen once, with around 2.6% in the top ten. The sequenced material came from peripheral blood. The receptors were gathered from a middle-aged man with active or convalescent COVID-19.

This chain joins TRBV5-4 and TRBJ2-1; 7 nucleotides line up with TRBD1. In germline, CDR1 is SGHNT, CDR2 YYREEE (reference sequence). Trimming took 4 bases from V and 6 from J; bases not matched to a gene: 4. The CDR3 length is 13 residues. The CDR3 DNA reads TGTGCCAGCAGCGGGCGGACAGGCAATGAGCAGTTCTTC. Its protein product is CASSGRTGNEQFF.

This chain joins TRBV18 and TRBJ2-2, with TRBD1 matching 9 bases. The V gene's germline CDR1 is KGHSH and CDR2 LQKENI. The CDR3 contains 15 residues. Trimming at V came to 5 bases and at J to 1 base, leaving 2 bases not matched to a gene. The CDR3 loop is CASSKGQGNTGELFF. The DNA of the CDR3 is TGTGCCAGCTCAAAGGGACAGGGGAACACCGGGGAGCTGTTTTTT.

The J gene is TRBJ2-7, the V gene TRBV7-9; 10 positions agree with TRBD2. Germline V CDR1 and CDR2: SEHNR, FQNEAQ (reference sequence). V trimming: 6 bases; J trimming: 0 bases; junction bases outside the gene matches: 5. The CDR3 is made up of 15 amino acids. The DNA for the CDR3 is TGTGCCAGCAGGGACCTAGCGGGGGCCTCCTACGAGCAGTACTTC. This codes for CASRDLAGASYEQYF.

CDR3 sequence: CSASPLAGVSSYNEQFF. CDR3 nucleotide sequence: TGCAGTGCTAGTCCACTAGCGGGGGTCAGCTCCTACAATGAGCAGTTCTTC. The chain has TRBV20-1 and TRBJ2-1; 11 nucleotides agree with TRBD2. Germline V gene lookup returns CDR1 DFQATT and CDR2 SNEGSKA (reference sequence). V dropped 3 bases and J dropped 0; count of bases not matched to a gene: 7. This CDR3 spans 17 amino acids.

DNA of the CDR3: TGTGCCAGCAGGGGGACAGGGAGTAGCAATCAGCCCCAGCATTTT. It yields the protein CASRGTGSSNQPQHF. The genes are TRBV6-5 and TRBJ1-5, with 9 bases that match TRBD1. V gave up 6 bases and J gave up 0 bases; unmatched junction bases: 3. Germline loops: CDR1 MNHEY, CDR2 SVGAGI. There are 15 residues in the CDR3.

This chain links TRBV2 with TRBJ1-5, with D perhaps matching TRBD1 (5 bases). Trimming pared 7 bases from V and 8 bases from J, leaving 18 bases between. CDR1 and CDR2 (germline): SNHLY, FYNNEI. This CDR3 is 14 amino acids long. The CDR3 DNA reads TGTGCCAGCACCTTGGGGGGGGGTAGGGAGCCCCAGCATTTT. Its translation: CASTLGGGREPQHF.

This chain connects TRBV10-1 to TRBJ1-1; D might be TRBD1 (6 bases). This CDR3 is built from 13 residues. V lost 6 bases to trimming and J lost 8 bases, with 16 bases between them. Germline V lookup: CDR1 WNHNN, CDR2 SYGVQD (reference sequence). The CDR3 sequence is CASSLETGGEAFF. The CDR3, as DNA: TGCGCCAGCAGCCTCGAGACGGGGGGCGAAGCTTTCTTT.

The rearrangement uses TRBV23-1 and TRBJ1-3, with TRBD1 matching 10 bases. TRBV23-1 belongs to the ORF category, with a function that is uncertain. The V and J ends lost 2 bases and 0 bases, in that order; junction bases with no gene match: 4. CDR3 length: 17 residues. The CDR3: CASSQTGQGHSGNTIYF. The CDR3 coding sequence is TGCGCCAGCAGTCAAACGGGACAGGGGCACTCTGGAAACACCATATATTTT.

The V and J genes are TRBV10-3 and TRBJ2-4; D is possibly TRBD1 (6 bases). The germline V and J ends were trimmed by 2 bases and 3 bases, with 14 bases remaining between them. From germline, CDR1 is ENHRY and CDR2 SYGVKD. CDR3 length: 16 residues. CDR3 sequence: CAISEPTGSGKNIQYF. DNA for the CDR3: TGTGCCATCAGTGAGCCTACAGGGTCGGGCAAAAACATTCAGTACTTC.

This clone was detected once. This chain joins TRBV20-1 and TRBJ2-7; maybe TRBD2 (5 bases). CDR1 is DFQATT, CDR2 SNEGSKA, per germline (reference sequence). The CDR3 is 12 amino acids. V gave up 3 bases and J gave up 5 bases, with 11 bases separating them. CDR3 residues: CSASRPSNEQYF. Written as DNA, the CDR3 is TGCAGTGCTAGTAGACCTAGCAACGAGCAGTACTTC.

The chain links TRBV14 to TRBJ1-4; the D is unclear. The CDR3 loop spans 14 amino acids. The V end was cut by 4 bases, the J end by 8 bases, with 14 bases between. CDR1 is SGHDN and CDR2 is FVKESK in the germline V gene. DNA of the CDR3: TGTGCCAGCAGCCTTCGCGGGCCGGGAGAAAAACTGTTTTTT. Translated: CASSLRGPGEKLFF.

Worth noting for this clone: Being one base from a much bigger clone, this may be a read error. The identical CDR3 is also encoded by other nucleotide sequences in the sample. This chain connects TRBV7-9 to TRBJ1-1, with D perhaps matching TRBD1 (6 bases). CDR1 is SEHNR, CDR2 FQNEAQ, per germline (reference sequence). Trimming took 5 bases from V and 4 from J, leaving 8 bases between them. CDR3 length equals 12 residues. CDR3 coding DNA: TGTGCCAGCAGCCCGGACAGCACTGAAGCTTTCTTT. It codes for CASSPDSTEAFF.

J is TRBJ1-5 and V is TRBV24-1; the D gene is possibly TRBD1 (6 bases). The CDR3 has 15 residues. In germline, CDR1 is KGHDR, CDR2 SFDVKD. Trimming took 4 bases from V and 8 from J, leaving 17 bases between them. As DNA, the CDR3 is TGTGCCACCAGTGACTCCTGGGGGCTTCCGGAGCCCCAGCATTTT. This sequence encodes CATSDSWGLPEPQHF.

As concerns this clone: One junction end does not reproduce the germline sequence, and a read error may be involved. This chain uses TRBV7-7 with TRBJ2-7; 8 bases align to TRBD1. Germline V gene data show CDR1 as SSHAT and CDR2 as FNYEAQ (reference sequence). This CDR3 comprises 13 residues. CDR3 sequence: CASSLGQDYEQYF. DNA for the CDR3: TGTGCTAGCAGCCTGGGACAGGACTACGAGCAGTACTTC.

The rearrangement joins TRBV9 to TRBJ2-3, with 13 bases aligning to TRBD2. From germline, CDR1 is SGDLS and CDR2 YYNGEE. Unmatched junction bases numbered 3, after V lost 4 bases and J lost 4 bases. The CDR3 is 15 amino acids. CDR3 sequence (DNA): TGTGCCAGCAGCAGGACTAGCGGGGGCTCAGATACGCAGTATTTT. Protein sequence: CASSRTSGGSDTQYF.

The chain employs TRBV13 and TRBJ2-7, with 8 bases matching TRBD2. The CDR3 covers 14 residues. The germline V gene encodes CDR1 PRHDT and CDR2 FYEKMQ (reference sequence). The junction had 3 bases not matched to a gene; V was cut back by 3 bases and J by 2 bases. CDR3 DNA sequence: TGTGCCAGCAGCTTCGGGAGGGAGGCCTACGAGCAGTACTTC. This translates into CASSFGREAYEQYF.

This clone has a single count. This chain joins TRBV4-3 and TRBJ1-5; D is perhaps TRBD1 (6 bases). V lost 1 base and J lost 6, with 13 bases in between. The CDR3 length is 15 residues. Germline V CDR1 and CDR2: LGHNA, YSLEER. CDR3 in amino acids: CASSQGSGVGQPQHF. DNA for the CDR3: TGCGCCAGCAGCCAAGGGTCAGGGGTCGGTCAGCCCCAGCATTTT.

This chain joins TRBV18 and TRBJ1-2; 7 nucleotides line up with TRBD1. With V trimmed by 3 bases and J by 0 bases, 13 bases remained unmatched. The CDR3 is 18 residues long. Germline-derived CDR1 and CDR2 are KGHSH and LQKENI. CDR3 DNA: TGTGCCAGCTCACCGCCTAGCGCCGGGACAGATCCTAACTATGGCTACACCTTC. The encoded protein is CASSPPSAGTDPNYGYTF.

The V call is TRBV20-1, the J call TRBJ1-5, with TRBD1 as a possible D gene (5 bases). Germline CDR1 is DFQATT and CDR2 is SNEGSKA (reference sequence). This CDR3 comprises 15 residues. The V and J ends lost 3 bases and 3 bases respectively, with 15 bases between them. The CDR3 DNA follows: TGCAGTGCTAGTTCCGGCAGGGTAAACAATCAGCCCCAGCATTTT. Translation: CSASSGRVNNQPQHF.

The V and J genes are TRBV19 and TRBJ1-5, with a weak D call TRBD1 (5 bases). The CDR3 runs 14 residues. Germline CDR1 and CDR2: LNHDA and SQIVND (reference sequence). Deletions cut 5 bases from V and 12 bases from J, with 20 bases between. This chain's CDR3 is CASSVAGNPLGQHF. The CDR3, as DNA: TGTGCCAGTAGTGTGGCAGGGAACCCCCTGGGCCAGCATTTT.

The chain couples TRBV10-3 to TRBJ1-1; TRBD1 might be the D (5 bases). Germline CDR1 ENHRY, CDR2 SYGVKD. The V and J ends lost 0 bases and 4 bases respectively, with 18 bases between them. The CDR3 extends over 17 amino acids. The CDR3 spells CAISESTLQARGTEAFF. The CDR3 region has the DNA TGTGCCATCAGTGAGTCAACCTTACAGGCCCGTGGCACTGAAGCTTTCTTT.

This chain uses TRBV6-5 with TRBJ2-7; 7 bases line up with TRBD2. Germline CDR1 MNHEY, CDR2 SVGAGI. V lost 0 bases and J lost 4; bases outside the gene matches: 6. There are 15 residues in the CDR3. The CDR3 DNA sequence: TGTGCCAGCAGTTACTCGTGGCAGGGAGGGTACGAGCAGTACTTC. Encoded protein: CASSYSWQGGYEQYF.

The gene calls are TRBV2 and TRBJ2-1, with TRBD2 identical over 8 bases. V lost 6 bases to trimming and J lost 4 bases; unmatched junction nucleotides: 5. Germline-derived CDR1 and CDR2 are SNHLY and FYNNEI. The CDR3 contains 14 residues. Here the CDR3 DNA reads TGTGCCAGCAGGTCGCGGGGGGCGTACAATGAGCAGTTCTTC. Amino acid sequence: CASRSRGAYNEQFF.

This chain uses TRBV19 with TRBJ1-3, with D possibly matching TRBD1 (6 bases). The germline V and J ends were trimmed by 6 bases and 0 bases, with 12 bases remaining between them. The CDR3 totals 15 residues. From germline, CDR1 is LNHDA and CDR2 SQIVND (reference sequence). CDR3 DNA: TGTGCCAGTAGGGACAGTGCCTCCTCTGGAAACACCATATATTTT. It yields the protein CASRDSASSGNTIYF.

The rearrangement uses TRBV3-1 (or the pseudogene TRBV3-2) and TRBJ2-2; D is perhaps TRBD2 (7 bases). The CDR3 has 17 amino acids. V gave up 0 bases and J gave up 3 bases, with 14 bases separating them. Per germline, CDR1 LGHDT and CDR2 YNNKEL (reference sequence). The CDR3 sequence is CASSQDLGGPDTGELFF. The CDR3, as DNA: TGTGCCAGCAGCCAAGATCTGGGGGGGCCCGACACCGGGGAGCTGTTTTTT.

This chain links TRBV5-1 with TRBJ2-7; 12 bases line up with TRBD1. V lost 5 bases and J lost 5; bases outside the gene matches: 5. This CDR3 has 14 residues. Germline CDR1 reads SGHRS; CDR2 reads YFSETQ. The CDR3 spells CASSPGTGGDEQYF. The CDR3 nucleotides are TGCGCCAGCAGTCCCGGGACAGGGGGCGACGAGCAGTACTTC.

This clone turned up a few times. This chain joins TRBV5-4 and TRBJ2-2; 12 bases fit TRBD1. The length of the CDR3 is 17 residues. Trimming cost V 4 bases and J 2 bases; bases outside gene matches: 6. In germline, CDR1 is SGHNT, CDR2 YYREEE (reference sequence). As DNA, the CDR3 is TGTGCCAGCAGCGCCGGGACAGGGGGCCTTAACACCGGGGAGCTGTTTTTT. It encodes CASSAGTGGLNTGELFF. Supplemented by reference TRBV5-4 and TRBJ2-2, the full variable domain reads ETGVTQSPTHLIKTRGQQVTLRCSSQSGHNTVSWYQQALGQGPQFIFQYYREEENGRGNFPPRFSGLQFPNYSSELNVNALELDDSALYLCASSAGTGGLNTGELFFGEGSRLTVL.